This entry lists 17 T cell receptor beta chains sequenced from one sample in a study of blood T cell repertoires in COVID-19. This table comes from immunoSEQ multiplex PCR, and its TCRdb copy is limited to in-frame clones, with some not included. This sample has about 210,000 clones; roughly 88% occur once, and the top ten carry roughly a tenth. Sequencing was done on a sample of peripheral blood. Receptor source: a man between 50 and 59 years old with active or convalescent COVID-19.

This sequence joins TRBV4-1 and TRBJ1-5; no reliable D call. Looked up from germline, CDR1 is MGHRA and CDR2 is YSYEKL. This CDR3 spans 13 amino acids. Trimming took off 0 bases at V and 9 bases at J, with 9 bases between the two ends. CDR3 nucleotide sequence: TGCGCCAGCAGCCAAGATCAAAGCCGGCCCCAGCATTTT. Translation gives CASSQDQSRPQHF.

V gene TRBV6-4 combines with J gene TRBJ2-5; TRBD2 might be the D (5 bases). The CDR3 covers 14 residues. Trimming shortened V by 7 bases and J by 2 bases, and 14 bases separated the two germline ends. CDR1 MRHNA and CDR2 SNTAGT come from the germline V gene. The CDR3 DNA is TGTGCCAGCACGGGAATGGACGAACAAGAGACCCAGTACTTC. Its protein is CASTGMDEQETQYF.

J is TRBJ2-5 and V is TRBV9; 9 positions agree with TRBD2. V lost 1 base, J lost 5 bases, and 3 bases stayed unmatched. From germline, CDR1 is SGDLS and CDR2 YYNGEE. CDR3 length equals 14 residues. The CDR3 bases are TGTGCCAGCAGCGTACTTAGCGGGAGTGAGACCCAGTACTTC. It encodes CASSVLSGSETQYF. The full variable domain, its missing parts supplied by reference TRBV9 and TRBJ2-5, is DSGVTQTPKHLITATGQRVTLRCSPRSGDLSVYWYQQSLDQGLQFLIQYYNGEERAKGNILERFSAQQFPDLHSELNLSSLELGDSALYFCASSVLSGSETQYFGPGTRLLVL.

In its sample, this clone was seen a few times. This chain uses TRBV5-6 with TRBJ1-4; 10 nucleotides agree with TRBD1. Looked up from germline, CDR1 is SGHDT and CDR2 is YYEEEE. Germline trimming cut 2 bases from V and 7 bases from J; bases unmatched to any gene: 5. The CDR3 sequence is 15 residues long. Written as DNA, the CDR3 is TGTGCCAGCAGCTTCCGGGACAGGGGAATTGAAAAACTGTTTTTT. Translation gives CASSFRDRGIEKLFF.

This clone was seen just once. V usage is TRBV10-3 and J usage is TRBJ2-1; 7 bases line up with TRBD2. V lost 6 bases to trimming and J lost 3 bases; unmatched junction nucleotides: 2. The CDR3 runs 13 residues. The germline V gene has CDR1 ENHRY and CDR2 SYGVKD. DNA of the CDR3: TGTGCCATCAGCGGGGGGAGCTACAATGAGCAGTTCTTC. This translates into CAISGGSYNEQFF.

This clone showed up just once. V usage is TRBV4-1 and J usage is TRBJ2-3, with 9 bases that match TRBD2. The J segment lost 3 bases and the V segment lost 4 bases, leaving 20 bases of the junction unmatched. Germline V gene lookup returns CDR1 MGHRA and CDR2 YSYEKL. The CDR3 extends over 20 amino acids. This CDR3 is CASSLKVPSGTRIGTDTQYF. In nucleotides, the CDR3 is TGCGCCAGCAGCCTTAAGGTTCCTAGCGGGACCCGAATCGGAACAGATACGCAGTATTTT.

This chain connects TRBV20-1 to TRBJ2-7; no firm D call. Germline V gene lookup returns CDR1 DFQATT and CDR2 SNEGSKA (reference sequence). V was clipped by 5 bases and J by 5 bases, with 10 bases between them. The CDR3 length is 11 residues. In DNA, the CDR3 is TGCAGTGCTGCATTAGCTGACGAGCAGTACTTC. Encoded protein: CSAALADEQYF.

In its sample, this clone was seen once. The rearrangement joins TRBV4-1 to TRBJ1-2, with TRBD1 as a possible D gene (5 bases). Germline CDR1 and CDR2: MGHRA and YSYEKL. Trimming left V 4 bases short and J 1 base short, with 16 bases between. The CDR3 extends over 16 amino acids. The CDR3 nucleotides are TGCGCCAGCAGCCCACAACCCGGGACTAATAACTATGGCTACACCTTC. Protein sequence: CASSPQPGTNNYGYTF.

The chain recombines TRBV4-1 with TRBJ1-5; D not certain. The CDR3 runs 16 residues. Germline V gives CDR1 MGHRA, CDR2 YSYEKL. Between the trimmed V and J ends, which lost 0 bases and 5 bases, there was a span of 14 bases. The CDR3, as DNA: TGCGCCAGCAGCCAAGATTGGGCCTTTACTTATCAGCCCCAGCATTTT. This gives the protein CASSQDWAFTYQPQHF.

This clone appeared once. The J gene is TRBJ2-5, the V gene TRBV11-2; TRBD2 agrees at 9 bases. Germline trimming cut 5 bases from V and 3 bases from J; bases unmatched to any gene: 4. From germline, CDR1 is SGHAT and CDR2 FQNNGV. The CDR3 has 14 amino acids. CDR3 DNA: TGTGCCAGCAGCAAGACTAGCGGAGAAGAGACCCAGTACTTC. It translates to CASSKTSGEETQYF.

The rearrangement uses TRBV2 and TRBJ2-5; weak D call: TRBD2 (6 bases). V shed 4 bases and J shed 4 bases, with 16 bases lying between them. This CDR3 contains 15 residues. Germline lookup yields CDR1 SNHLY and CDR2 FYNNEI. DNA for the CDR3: TGTGCCAGCAGTGGGGGTCGGCGGGATGGAGAGACCCAGTACTTC. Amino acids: CASSGGRRDGETQYF.

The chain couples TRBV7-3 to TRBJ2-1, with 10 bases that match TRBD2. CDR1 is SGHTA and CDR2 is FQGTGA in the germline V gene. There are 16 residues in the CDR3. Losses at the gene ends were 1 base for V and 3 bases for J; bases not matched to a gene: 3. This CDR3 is CASSLSSGGLYNEQFF. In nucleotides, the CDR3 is TGTGCCAGCAGCTTAAGTAGCGGGGGGCTCTACAATGAGCAGTTCTTC.

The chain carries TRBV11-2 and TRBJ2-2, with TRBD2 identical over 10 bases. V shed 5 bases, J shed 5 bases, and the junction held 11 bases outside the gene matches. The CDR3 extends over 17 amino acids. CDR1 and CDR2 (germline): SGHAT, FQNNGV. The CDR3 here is CASSPSGSSGGTGELFF. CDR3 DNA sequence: TGTGCCAGCAGCCCCTCGGGTTCTAGCGGGGGAACCGGGGAGCTGTTTTTT.

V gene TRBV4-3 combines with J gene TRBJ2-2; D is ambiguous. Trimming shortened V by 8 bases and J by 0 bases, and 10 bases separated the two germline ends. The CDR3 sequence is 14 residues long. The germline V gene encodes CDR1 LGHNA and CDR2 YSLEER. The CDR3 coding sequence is TGCGCCAGCGCCAGGTTGACGAACACCGGGGAGCTGTTTTTT. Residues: CASARLTNTGELFF.

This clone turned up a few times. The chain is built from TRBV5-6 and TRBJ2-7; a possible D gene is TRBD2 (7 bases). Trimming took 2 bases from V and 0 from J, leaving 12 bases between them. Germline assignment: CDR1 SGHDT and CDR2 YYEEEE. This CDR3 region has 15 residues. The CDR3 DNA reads TGTGCCAGCAGCTTCGGGGGGCGTAGCTCCTACGAGCAGTACTTC. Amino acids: CASSFGGRSSYEQYF.

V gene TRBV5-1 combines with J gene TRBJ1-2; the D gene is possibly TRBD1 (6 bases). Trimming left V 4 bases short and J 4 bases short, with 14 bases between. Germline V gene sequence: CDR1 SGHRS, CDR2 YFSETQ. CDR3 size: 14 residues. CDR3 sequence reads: CASSLDRLLYGYTF. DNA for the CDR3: TGCGCCAGCAGCCTTGACAGGCTTCTCTATGGCTACACCTTC.

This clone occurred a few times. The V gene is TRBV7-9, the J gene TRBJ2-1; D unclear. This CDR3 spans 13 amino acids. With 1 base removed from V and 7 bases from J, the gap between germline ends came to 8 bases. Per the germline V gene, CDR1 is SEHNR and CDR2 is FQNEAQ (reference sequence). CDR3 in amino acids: CASSLGDWNEQFF. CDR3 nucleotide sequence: TGTGCCAGCAGCTTAGGAGACTGGAATGAGCAGTTCTTC.